One sample yielded the 30 T cell receptor beta chains listed below, sequenced in a study of T cell changes during pregnancy in multiple sclerosis. Clones were read by immunoSEQ multiplex PCR, and TCRdb kept only the in-frame ones, dropping some. The repertoire consists of about 40,000 clones, with 85% to 95% occurring once and the leading ten covering about 0.8%. The sample in question was CD4+ T cells from peripheral blood mononuclear cells, obtained before pregnancy. Source of these receptors: a female donor with multiple sclerosis, enrolled in a pregnancy study.

The chain employs TRBV28 and TRBJ2-1; D unclear. Germline loops: CDR1 MDHEN, CDR2 SYDVKM. The CDR3 length is 11 residues. Trimming pared 7 bases from V and 15 bases from J, leaving 16 bases between. Here the CDR3 DNA reads TGTGCCAGCACCTTGGGCTATCGGCCGTTCTTC. Its protein is CASTLGYRPFF.

The V and J genes are TRBV5-5 and TRBJ1-1; D is unresolved. Trimming removed 1 base at V and 1 base at J, with 14 bases between. The CDR3 has 16 residues. Germline V gene lookup returns CDR1 SGHKS and CDR2 YYEKEE (reference sequence). CDR3: CASSLPFDPGNTEAFF. CDR3 in DNA: TGTGCCAGCAGCTTGCCCTTTGATCCGGGGAACACTGAAGCTTTCTTT. The complete variable domain, with remaining parts taken from reference TRBV5-5 and TRBJ1-1, reads DAGVTQSPTHLIKTRGQQVTLRCSPISGHKSVSWYQQVLGQGPQFIFQYYEKEERGRGNFPDRFSARQFPNYSSELNVNALLLGDSALYLCASSLPFDPGNTEAFFGQGTRLTVV.

The V and J genes are TRBV4-2 and TRBJ2-1; 9 bases match TRBD2. The CDR3 has 18 amino acids. Trimming removed 0 bases from V and 9 bases from J; junction bases left unmatched: 15. Germline V gives CDR1 LGHNA, CDR2 YNFKEQ. The CDR3 DNA reads as TGTGCCAGCAGCCAAGATCGAAGGATAGCGGGAGTTGAGAGTGAGCAGTTCTTC. This sequence encodes CASSQDRRIAGVESEQFF.

The CDR3 DNA reads TGTGCCAGTAGCTTTAGCGGGAGGGTGGGCGATGAGCAGTTCTTC. It specifies CASSFSGRVGDEQFF. The gene calls are TRBV19 and TRBJ2-1; 11 nucleotides line up with TRBD2. V lost 6 bases and J lost 8; bases outside the gene matches: 9. Germline CDR1 LNHDA, CDR2 SQIVND (reference sequence). This CDR3 comprises 15 residues.

The rearrangement joins TRBV5-5 to TRBJ2-1, with no clear D. The V gene's germline CDR1 is SGHKS and CDR2 YYEKEE (reference sequence). Trimming removed 4 bases from V and 8 bases from J, with 7 bases in between. The CDR3 is 11 amino acids. The DNA of the CDR3 is TGTGCCAGCAGCCCTGCGGATGAGCAGTTCTTC. Encoded protein: CASSPADEQFF.

This clone was detected once. This CDR3 reads CASSVGAWSYEQYF. CDR3 sequence (DNA): TGTGCCAGCAGCGTAGGGGCTTGGTCCTACGAGCAGTACTTC. The chain combines TRBV9 with TRBJ2-7; D is uncertain. Germline V CDR1 and CDR2: SGDLS, YYNGEE. V was trimmed by 0 bases and J by 1 base, leaving 8 bases between them. This CDR3 region has 14 residues. Full variable domain (rest looked up from reference TRBV9 and TRBJ2-7): DSGVTQTPKHLITATGQRVTLRCSPRSGDLSVYWYQQSLDQGLQFLIQYYNGEERAKGNILERFSAQQFPDLHSELNLSSLELGDSALYFCASSVGAWSYEQYFGPGTRLTVT.

V usage is TRBV27 and J usage is TRBJ2-7, with TRBD2 matching 10 bases. Germline V gene data show CDR1 as MNHEY and CDR2 as SMNVEV (reference sequence). V was pared by 3 bases and J by 4 bases, with 9 bases of the junction left unmatched. This CDR3 region has 16 residues. The CDR3 DNA reads as TGTGCCAGCAGTTTCTTGAGCGGGAGGGCCCTATACGAGCAGTACTTC. Amino acids: CASSFLSGRALYEQYF.

This clone was picked up one time. This sequence joins TRBV30 and TRBJ2-1; 12 bases match TRBD2. The trim removed 2 bases at V and 5 bases at J, leaving 7 bases unmatched. Germline lookup yields CDR1 GTSNPN and CDR2 SVGIG (reference sequence). The CDR3 consists of 16 residues. Here the CDR3 DNA reads TGTGCCTGGAGTCCAAAGACTAGCGGGAGCGACAATGAGCAGTTCTTC. This gives the protein CAWSPKTSGSDNEQFF.

This chain links TRBV6-6 with TRBJ2-4, with D possibly matching TRBD1 (6 bases). The V end was cut by 6 bases, the J end by 6 bases, with 9 bases between. Per the germline V gene, CDR1 is MNHNY and CDR2 is SVGAGI (reference sequence). This CDR3 spans 12 amino acids. The CDR3 is CASRTGLNIQYF. In nucleotides, the CDR3 is TGTGCCAGCAGGACAGGTTTAAACATTCAGTACTTC.

The chain employs TRBV19 and TRBJ1-1, with TRBD1 matching over 7 bases. This CDR3 has 13 amino acids. Germline values: CDR1 LNHDA, CDR2 SQIVND (reference sequence). With V trimmed by 8 bases and J by 7 bases, 10 bases remained unmatched. CDR3 DNA sequence: TGTGCCAGTCTAGGGGGCACAGGAGGTGAAGCTTTCTTT. This gives the protein CASLGGTGGEAFF. Full variable domain (rest looked up from reference TRBV19 and TRBJ1-1): DGGITQSPKYLFRKEGQNVTLSCEQNLNHDAMYWYRQDPGQGLRLIYYSQIVNDFQKGDIAEGYSVSREKKESFPLTVTSAQKNPTAFYLCASLGGTGGEAFFGQGTRLTVV.

The chain has TRBV29-1 and TRBJ2-7; 8 nucleotides line up with TRBD2. There are 16 residues in the CDR3. The germline V gene has CDR1 SQVTM and CDR2 ANQGSEA. V lost 7 bases to trimming and J lost 3 bases; unmatched junction nucleotides: 17. The CDR3 nucleotides are TGCAGCGCCTCGGGGGGGCCGGGCCGGGGGGACTACGAGCAGTACTTC. Amino acid sequence: CSASGGPGRGDYEQYF.

J is TRBJ2-3 and V is TRBV29-1; 9 nucleotides agree with TRBD1. Germline V gene lookup returns CDR1 SQVTM and CDR2 ANQGSEA. After removal of 7 bases from V and 3 bases from J, the junction contained 8 bases not matched to a gene. The CDR3 spans 14 residues. The CDR3 region has the DNA TGCAGCGCCCGACAGGGGGTTAGGACAGATACGCAGTATTTT. This translates into CSARQGVRTDTQYF.

The CDR3 is CASSLRVPSYEQYF. The CDR3 nucleotides are TGCGCCAGCAGCTTGCGGGTTCCCTCCTACGAGCAGTACTTC. J is TRBJ2-7 and V is TRBV5-1; D unclear. The CDR3 consists of 14 residues. V was cut by 1 base and J by 0 bases, with 8 bases left in between. Germline V gives CDR1 SGHRS, CDR2 YFSETQ. The whole variable domain, remainder taken from reference TRBV5-1 and TRBJ2-7, is KAGVTQTPRYLIKTRGQQVTLSCSPISGHRSVSWYQQTPGQGLQFLFEYFSETQRNKGNFPGRFSGRQFSNSRSEMNVSTLELGDSALYLCASSLRVPSYEQYFGPGTRLTVT.

J is TRBJ2-7 and V is TRBV25-1, with 10 bases fitting TRBD2. The CDR3 sequence is 16 residues long. From germline, CDR1 is MGHDK and CDR2 SYGVNS. V was clipped by 6 bases and J by 1 base; unmatched bases: 9. The CDR3 nucleotides read TGTGCCAGCAGCCCGGACCGGACTAGCGGTTCCTACGAGCAGTACTTC. It specifies CASSPDRTSGSYEQYF.

This clone was seen only once. One end of the junction is discordant with germline, which a read error may explain. The CDR3, as DNA: TGTGCTAGCAGCTTAAGCCCGGAAGAGACCCAGTACTTC. This sequence encodes CASSLSPEETQYF. This chain links TRBV7-7 with TRBJ2-5, with unresolved D. The CDR3 totals 13 residues. The germline CDR1 and CDR2 sequences are SSHAT and FNYEAQ (reference sequence).

J is TRBJ1-1 and V is TRBV5-1, with D possibly matching TRBD1 (5 bases). The germline V gene has CDR1 SGHRS and CDR2 YFSETQ. CDR3 size: 14 residues. V was clipped by 3 bases and J by 0 bases, with 9 bases between them. CDR3 sequence: CASSWGDMNTEAFF. In DNA form, the CDR3 reads TGCGCCAGCAGCTGGGGGGATATGAACACTGAAGCTTTCTTT.

The chain combines TRBV15 with TRBJ2-5, with D possibly TRBD2 on 6 matching bases. CDR1 and CDR2 from the germline V gene are LNHNV and YYDKDF (reference sequence). There are 13 residues in the CDR3. V was trimmed by 6 bases and J by 2 bases, leaving 10 bases between them. The CDR3 reads CATREGIQETQYF. The CDR3 DNA follows: TGTGCCACCAGGGAGGGAATTCAAGAGACCCAGTACTTC. Filled out from reference TRBV15 and TRBJ2-5, the complete variable domain reads DAMVIQNPRYQVTQFGKPVTLSCSQTLNHNVMYWYQQKSSQAPKLLFHYYDKDFNNEADTPDNFQSRRPNTSFCFLDIRSPGLGDTAMYLCATREGIQETQYFGPGTRLLVL.

This clone was seen a handful of times. The chain employs TRBV7-9 and TRBJ2-7; TRBD1 aligns across 9 bases. Germline CDR1 reads SEHNR; CDR2 reads FQNEAQ (reference sequence). The V gene end was trimmed by 4 bases and the J gene end by 0 bases; junction bases not matched to a gene: 16. This CDR3 is 19 amino acids long. The CDR3 DNA sequence: TGTGCCAGCAGCTCTGGACAGGGGAGGACCTTTACTGGCTCCTACGAGCAGTACTTC. Protein sequence: CASSSGQGRTFTGSYEQYF. Filled out from reference TRBV7-9 and TRBJ2-7, the complete variable domain reads DTGVSQNPRHKITKRGQNVTFRCDPISEHNRLYWYRQTLGQGPEFLTYFQNEAQLEKSRLLSDRFSAERPKGSFSTLEIQRTEQGDSAMYLCASSSGQGRTFTGSYEQYFGPGTRLTVT.

This clone is labeled as medium-sized. The J gene is TRBJ1-5, the V gene TRBV6-4; D gene ambiguous. V lost 0 bases, J lost 4 bases, and 4 bases lay in between. The CDR3 extends over 13 amino acids. The V gene's germline CDR1 is MRHNA and CDR2 SNTAGT. Here the CDR3 reads CASSDSRNQPQHF. For the CDR3, the DNA is TGTGCCAGCAGTGACTCGCGGAATCAGCCCCAGCATTTT.

The genes are TRBV13 and TRBJ2-2; a possible D gene is TRBD1 (6 bases). Looked up from germline, CDR1 is PRHDT and CDR2 is FYEKMQ (reference sequence). The V and J ends lost 4 bases and 4 bases respectively, with 10 bases between them. The CDR3 is 14 residues long. The CDR3, as DNA: TGTGCCAGCAGCTACAGGGTCGGCACCGGGGAGCTGTTTTTT. Translating it yields CASSYRVGTGELFF.

The chain is built from TRBV28 and TRBJ1-1, with D hard to call. The germline V gene has CDR1 MDHEN and CDR2 SYDVKM. The CDR3 extends over 12 amino acids. V dropped 2 bases and J dropped 4 bases, with 5 bases sitting between them. CDR3 nucleotides: TGTGCCAGCAGTTTAACGGGCACTGAAGCTTTCTTT. This gives the protein CASSLTGTEAFF.

The count of this clone is one. V and J are TRBV10-3 and TRBJ2-7, with TRBD1 matching over 12 bases. V lost 5 bases and J lost 5; bases outside the gene matches: 13. The CDR3 sequence is 17 residues long. Germline V gene lookup returns CDR1 ENHRY and CDR2 SYGVKD. CDR3 coding DNA: TGTGCCATCAGTTCATTGGGGGGAGGGACAGGGGGCGACGAGCAGTACTTC. Translating gives CAISSLGGGTGGDEQYF.

This chain uses TRBV27 with TRBJ2-7, with TRBD1 identical over 7 bases. In germline, CDR1 is MNHEY, CDR2 SMNVEV (reference sequence). The CDR3 runs to 13 residues. V lost 9 bases and J lost 1; bases outside the gene matches: 6. The CDR3 DNA is TGTGCCAGTTCCTTCAGGGGGTCCTACGAGCAGTACTTC. Translating gives CASSFRGSYEQYF.

DNA of the CDR3: TGTGCCAGCAGTGTCAAAGGGACAGGGGGCGGCCCCGAGCAGTTCTTC. Its translation is CASSVKGTGGGPEQFF. J is TRBJ2-1 and V is TRBV6-1, with 12 positions matching TRBD1. Germline CDR1 MNHNS, CDR2 SASEGT. V lost 4 bases, J lost 10 bases, and 11 bases stayed unmatched. The CDR3 covers 16 residues.

The rearrangement joins TRBV11-3 to TRBJ2-7; TRBD1 aligns across 10 bases. CDR1 and CDR2 (germline): SGHNT, YENEEA. Trimming took 2 bases from V and 7 from J; bases not matched to a gene: 8. The CDR3 sequence is 15 residues long. The CDR3 spells CASSLNGQGVEEQYF. In DNA form, the CDR3 reads TGTGCCAGCAGCTTAAATGGACAGGGGGTGGAAGAGCAGTACTTC.

The rearrangement uses TRBV6-5 and TRBJ2-1, with D possibly TRBD2 on 6 matching bases. The CDR3 spans 15 residues. Germline CDR1 MNHEY, CDR2 SVGAGI. The V end lost 4 bases, the J end lost 9 bases, and 19 bases lay between the germline ends. CDR3 bases: TGTGCCAGCAGTTCTCTTGTTCGGCTAGCGACTGAGCAGTTCTTC. It is translated as CASSSLVRLATEQFF.

The genes are TRBV27 and TRBJ1-4; 9 bases line up with TRBD1. The ends lost 5 bases at V and 4 bases at J; junction bases unmatched: 5. The CDR3 is 15 residues long. Germline V gene data show CDR1 as MNHEY and CDR2 as SMNVEV (reference sequence). CDR3 region: CASSPLDRGNEKLFF. The CDR3 nucleotides are TGTGCCAGCAGTCCGCTGGACAGGGGTAATGAAAAACTGTTTTTT.

In this sample, this clone turned up once. The rearrangement joins TRBV30 to TRBJ2-5; TRBD2 might be the D (7 bases). V lost 8 bases, J lost 5 bases, and 21 bases lay in between. This CDR3 is built from 14 residues. Per the germline V gene, CDR1 is GTSNPN and CDR2 is SVGIG (reference sequence). CDR3 sequence (DNA): TGTGCCGGGGGGGAGGGGGGGATGTTTGAGACCCAGTACTTC. It encodes CAGGEGGMFETQYF.

This rearrangement joins TRBV2 to TRBJ2-1; 11 nucleotides align to TRBD2. The CDR3 is made up of 15 amino acids. The junction had 8 bases not matched to a gene; V was cut back by 6 bases and J by 7 bases. Germline values: CDR1 SNHLY, CDR2 FYNNEI. This chain's CDR3 is CASRALAGVSNEQFF. The CDR3 region has the DNA TGTGCCAGCAGAGCACTAGCGGGAGTATCAAATGAGCAGTTCTTC.

The chain is built from TRBV5-8 and TRBJ2-1; 8 bases fit TRBD1. The CDR3 totals 17 residues. After removal of 4 bases from V and 0 bases from J, the junction contained 9 bases not matched to a gene. CDR1 is SGHTS and CDR2 is YDEGEE in the germline V gene. This CDR3 reads CASSPGQDESSYNEQFF. The DNA of the CDR3 is TGTGCCAGCAGCCCGGGACAGGATGAGAGCTCCTACAATGAGCAGTTCTTC. Supplemented by reference TRBV5-8 and TRBJ2-1, the full variable domain reads EAGVTQSPTHLIKTRGQQATLRCSPISGHTSVYWYQQALGLGLQFLLWYDEGEERNRGNFPPRFSGRQFPNYSSELNVNALELEDSALYLCASSPGQDESSYNEQFFGPGTRLTVL.